This TCR beta chain appears in the sequencing data of a study of T cell therapy after organ transplantation. Whole-study context: Up to 6 doses were given at 2-week intervals. Short-term post-therapy blood was drawn 4 to 8 weeks after therapy ended.

As to this clone: The antigen remains undetermined.

Study outcomes and limitations: In nonresponders, large pretherapy expansions changed minimally after therapy. Lower pretherapy CD8 clonality went with larger post-therapy fold change.

The time point is: 4-8 weeks after completion of therapy. Data came from immunoSEQ multiplex PCR; TCRdb stores just in-frame clones and leaves some out. Among approximately 20,000 clones listed, approximately 85% were seen once. This receptor was identified in a human patient who had received a solid organ transplant and had CMV disease. A subset of T cells may come from the graft donor. The specimen comprised CD8+ T cells from blood, sampled after autologous CMV-specific T cell therapy.

CDR3 region: CAWRMDNSYEQYF. The CDR3 DNA reads TGTGCCTGGAGAATGGACAACTCCTACGAGCAGTACTTC. V and J are TRBV30 and TRBJ2-7; the D gene is possibly TRBD1 (5 bases). This CDR3 comprises 13 residues. V dropped 3 bases and J dropped 0 bases, with 9 bases sitting between them. The germline CDR1 and CDR2 sequences are GTSNPN and SVGIG (reference sequence).